Included here is one T cell receptor beta chain sequence, with context. The target antigen is unknown. This entry belongs to a study of T cell responses to AZD1222 COVID-19 vaccine. Broader study findings: Unmutated variant regions are reportedly targeted by nearly half of spike-specific TCRs. Spike was spanned by vaccine-associated CD4 TCRs, which were dominant at 160-218 and 743-854.

Measured with immunoSEQ multiplex PCR; TCRdb has only the in-frame clones, and not every one. The sample yields around 69,000 clones, around nine tenths seen once. The J segment lost 3 bases and the V segment lost 6 bases, leaving 23 bases of the junction unmatched. CDR3 length: 20 amino acids. The sequence was collected from an adult in good health. The V and J genes are TRBV23-1 and TRBJ1-5, with 7 bases that match TRBD1. TRBV23-1 is an open reading frame whose function is uncertain. Sample: peripheral blood, taken on day 0 of AZD1222 vaccination. The CDR3 sequence: CASSTSGHRGRGFPNQPQHF. The CDR3 bases are TGCGCCAGCAGCACCTCGGGACACAGGGGCAGGGGGTTCCCCAATCAGCCCCAGCATTTT.